This TCR beta chain was captured by sequencing in a study of cytomegalovirus exposure and HLA in healthy donors. Study summary: From HLA-typed donors, an early data release held approximately 85 million unique TCRs. Study-level results: Indistinguishable V segments such as TRBV6-2 and TRBV6-3 were excluded. Cytomegalovirus association was assigned to 170 or so TCR beta chains. Sequencing likely produced, as an artifact, a cluster of highly shared sequence variants.

V gave up 4 bases and J gave up 7 bases, with 17 bases separating them. Germline CDR1 LNHDA, CDR2 SQIVND (reference sequence). The CDR3 length is 14 residues. Regarding this clone: Its target is unknown.

Both 60 Vbeta primers and 13 Jbeta primers went into the PCR. Only in-frame clones appear in the TCRdb table, and some are missing; sequencing was by immunoSEQ multiplex PCR. The sample lists some 110,000 clones, 66% occurring once. The genes are TRBV19 and TRBJ2-7; D possibly corresponds to TRBD2 (6 bases). The specimen was PBMCs. This TCR came from a man aged 18 to 30 in good health and CMV-seronegative. The CDR3 DNA follows: TGTGCCAGTAGTACGCAACCTTACCGGGGGGAGCAGTACTTC. It translates to CASSTQPYRGEQYF.